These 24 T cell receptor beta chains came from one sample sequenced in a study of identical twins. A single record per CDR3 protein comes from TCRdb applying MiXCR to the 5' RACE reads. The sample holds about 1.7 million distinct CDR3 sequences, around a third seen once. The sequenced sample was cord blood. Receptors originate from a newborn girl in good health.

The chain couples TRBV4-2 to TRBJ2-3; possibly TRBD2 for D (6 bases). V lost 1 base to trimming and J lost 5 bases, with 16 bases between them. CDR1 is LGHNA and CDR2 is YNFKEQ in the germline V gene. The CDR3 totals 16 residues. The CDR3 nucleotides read TGTGCCAGCAGCCAAGTATCCATACTGGGGGGAGATACGCAGTATTTT. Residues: CASSQVSILGGDTQYF.

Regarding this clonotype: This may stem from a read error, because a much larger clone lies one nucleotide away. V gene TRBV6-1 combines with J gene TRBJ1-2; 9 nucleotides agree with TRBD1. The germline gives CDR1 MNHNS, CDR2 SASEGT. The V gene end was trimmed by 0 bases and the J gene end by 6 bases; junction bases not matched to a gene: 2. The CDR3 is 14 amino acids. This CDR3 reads CASSEAGTGNGYTF. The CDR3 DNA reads TGTGCCAGCAGTGAAGCGGGGACAGGGAATGGCTACACCTTC.

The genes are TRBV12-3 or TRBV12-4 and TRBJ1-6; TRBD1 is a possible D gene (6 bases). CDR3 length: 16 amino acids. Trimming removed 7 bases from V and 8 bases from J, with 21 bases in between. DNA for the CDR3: TGTGCCAGCACCCACGGGGACACTACCTACTATTCACCCCTCCACTTT. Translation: CASTHGDTTYYSPLHF.

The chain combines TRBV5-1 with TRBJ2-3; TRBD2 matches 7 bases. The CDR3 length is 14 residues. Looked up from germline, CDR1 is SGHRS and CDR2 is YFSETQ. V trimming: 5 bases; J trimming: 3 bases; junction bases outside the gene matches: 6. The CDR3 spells CASRGTMGTDTQYF. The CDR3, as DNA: TGCGCCAGCAGAGGGACTATGGGAACAGATACGCAGTATTTT.

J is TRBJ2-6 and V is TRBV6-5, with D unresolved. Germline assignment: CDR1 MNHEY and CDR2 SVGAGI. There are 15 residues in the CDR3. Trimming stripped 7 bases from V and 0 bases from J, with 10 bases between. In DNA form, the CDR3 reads TGTGCCAGCACCAGACGGAGCTCTGGGGCCAACGTCCTGACTTTC. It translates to CASTRRSSGANVLTF.

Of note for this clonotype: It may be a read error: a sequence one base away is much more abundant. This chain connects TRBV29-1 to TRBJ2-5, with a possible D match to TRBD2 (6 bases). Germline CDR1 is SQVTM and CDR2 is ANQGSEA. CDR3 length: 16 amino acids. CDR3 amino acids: CSVGPPASEIQKTQYF. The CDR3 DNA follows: TGCAGCGTTGGTCCGCCGGCTAGCGAGATCCAAAAGACCCAGTACTTC.

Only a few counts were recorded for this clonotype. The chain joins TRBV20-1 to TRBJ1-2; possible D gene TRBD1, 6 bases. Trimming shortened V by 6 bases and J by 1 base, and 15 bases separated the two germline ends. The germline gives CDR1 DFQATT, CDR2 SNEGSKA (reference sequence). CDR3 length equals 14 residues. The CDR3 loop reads CSALQGGHNYGYTF. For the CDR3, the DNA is TGCAGTGCACTACAGGGAGGGCATAACTATGGCTACACCTTC.

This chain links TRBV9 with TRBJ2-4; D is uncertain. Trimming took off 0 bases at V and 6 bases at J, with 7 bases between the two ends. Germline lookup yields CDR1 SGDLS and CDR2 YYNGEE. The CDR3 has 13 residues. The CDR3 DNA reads TGTGCCAGCAGCGTAGATTCGGGAAACATTCAGTACTTC. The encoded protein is CASSVDSGNIQYF. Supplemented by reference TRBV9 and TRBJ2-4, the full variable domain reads DSGVTQTPKHLITATGQRVTLRCSPRSGDLSVYWYQQSLDQGLQFLIQYYNGEERAKGNILERFSAQQFPDLHSELNLSSLELGDSALYFCASSVDSGNIQYFGAGTRLSVL.

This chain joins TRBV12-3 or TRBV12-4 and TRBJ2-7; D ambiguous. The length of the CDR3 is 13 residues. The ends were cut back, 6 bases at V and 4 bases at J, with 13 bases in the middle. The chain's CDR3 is CASRATIGYEQYF. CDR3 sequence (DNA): TGTGCCAGCAGGGCCACTATAGGTTACGAGCAGTACTTC.

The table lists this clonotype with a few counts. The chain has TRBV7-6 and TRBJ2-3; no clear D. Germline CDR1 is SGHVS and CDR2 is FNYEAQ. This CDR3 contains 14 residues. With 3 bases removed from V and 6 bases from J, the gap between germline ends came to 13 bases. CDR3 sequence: CASSFHPTADTQYF. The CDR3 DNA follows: TGTGCCAGCAGCTTCCACCCAACGGCTGATACGCAGTATTTT.

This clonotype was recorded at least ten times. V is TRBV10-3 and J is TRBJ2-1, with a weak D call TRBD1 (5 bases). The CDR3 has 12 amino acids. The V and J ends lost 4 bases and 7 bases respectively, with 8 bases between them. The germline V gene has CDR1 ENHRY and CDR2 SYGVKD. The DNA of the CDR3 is TGTGCCATCAGTGCCGACAGAAATGAGCAGTTCTTC. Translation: CAISADRNEQFF.

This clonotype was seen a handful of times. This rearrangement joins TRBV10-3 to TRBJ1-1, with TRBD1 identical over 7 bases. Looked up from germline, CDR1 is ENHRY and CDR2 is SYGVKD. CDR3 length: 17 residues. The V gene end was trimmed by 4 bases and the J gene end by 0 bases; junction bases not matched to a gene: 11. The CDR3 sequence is CAISGKEGANMNTEAFF. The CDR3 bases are TGTGCCATCAGTGGGAAAGAGGGGGCGAACATGAACACTGAAGCTTTCTTT.

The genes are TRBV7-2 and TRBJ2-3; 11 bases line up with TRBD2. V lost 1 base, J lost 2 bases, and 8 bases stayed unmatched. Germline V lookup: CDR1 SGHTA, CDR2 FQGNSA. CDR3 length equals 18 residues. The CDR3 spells CASSLGLAGPPFTDTQYF. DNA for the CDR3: TGTGCCAGCAGCTTAGGACTAGCGGGGCCCCCCTTCACAGATACGCAGTATTTT.

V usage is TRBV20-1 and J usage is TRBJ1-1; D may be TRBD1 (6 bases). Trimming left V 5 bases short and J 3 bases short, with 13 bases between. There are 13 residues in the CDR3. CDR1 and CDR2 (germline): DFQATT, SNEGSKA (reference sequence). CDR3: CSAPGQRDTEAFF. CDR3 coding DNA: TGCAGTGCTCCCGGACAGCGGGACACTGAAGCTTTCTTT.

This CDR3 reads CAIQRLGYEQYF. CDR3 nucleotides: TGTGCCATCCAAAGACTAGGCTACGAGCAGTACTTC. The V gene is TRBV10-3, the J gene TRBJ2-5, with D tentatively TRBD2 (6 bases). The end of the DNA fits TRBJ2-7 better, so the J call may be wrong. The CDR3 consists of 12 residues. Germline-derived CDR1 and CDR2 are ENHRY and SYGVKD.

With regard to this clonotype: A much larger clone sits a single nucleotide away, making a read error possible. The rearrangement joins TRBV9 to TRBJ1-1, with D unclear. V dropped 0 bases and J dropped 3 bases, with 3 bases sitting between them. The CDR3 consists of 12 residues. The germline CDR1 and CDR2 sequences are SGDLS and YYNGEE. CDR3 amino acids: CASSVGYTEAFF. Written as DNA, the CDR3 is TGTGCCAGCAGCGTAGGGTACACTGAAGCTTTCTTT.

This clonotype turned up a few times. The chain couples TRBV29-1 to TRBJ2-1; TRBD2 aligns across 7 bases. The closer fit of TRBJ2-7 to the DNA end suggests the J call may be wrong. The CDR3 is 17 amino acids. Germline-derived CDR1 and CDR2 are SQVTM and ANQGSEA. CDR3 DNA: TGCAGCGTTGACCTAGCGGCCCTCCTCCCCTCCTACAATGAGCAGTACTTC. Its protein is CSVDLAALLPSYNEQYF.

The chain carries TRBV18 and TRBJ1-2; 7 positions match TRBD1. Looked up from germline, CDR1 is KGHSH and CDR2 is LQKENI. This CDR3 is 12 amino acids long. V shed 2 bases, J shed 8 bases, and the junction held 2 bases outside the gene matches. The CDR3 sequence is CASSPTGAGYTF. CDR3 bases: TGTGCCAGCTCACCAACAGGGGCCGGCTACACCTTC. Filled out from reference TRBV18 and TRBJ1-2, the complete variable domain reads NAGVMQNPRHLVRRRGQEARLRCSPMKGHSHVYWYRQLPEEGLKFMVYLQKENIIDESGMPKERFSAEFPKEGPSILRIQQVVRGDSAAYFCASSPTGAGYTFGSGTRLTVV.

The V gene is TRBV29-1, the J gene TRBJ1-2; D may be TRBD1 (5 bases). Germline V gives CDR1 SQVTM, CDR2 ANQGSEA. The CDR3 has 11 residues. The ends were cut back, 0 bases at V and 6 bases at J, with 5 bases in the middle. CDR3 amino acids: CSVEEGHGYTF. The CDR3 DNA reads TGCAGCGTTGAAGAGGGGCATGGCTACACCTTC. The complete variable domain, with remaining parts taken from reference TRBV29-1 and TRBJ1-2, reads SAVISQKPSRDICQRGTSLTIQCQVDSQVTMMFWYRQQPGQSLTLIATANQGSEATYESGFVIDKFPISRPNLTFSTLTVSNMSPEDSSIYLCSVEEGHGYTFGSGTRLTVV.

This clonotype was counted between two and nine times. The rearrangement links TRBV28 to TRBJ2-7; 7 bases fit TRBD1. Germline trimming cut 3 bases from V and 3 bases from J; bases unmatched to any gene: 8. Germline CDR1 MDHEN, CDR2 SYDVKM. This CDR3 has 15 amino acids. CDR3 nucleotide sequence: TGTGCCAGCAGTTTCAGACAGGGTCTCTTCTACGAGCAGTACTTC. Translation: CASSFRQGLFYEQYF.

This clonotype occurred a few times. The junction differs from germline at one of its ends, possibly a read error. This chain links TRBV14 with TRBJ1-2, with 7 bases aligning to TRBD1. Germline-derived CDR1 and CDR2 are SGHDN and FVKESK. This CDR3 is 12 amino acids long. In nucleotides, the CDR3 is TGTGCCAGCAGCCGGGACAGTTATGGCTGCACCTTC. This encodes CASSRDSYGCTF. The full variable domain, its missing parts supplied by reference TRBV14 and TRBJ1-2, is EAGVTQFPSHSVIEKGQTVTLRCDPISGHDNLYWYRRVMGKEIKFLLHFVKESKQDESGMPNNRFLAERTGGTYSTLKVQPAELEDSGVYFCASSRDSYGCTFGSGTRLTVV.

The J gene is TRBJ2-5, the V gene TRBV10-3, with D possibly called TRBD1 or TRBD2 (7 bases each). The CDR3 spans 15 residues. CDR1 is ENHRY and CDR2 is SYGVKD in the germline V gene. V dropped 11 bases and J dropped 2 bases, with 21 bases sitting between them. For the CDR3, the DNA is TGTGCCGTGAAACAGGGGAGCGGGACTCAAGAGACCCAGTACTTC. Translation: CAVKQGSGTQETQYF.

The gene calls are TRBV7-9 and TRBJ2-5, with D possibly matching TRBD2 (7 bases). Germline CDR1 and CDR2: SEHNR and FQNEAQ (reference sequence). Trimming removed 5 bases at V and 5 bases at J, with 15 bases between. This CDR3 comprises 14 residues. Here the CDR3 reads CASSRGGGRETQYF. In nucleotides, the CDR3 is TGTGCCAGCAGCCGAGGCGGGGGCCGGGAGACCCAGTACTTC.

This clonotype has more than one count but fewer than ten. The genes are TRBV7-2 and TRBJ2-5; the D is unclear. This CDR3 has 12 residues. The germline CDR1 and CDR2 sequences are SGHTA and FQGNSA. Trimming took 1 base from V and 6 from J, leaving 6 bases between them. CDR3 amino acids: CASSLVMQTQYF. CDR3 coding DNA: TGTGCCAGCAGCTTAGTAATGCAGACCCAGTACTTC.